This entry features one T cell receptor beta chain sequence. This sample is drawn from a study of blood T cell repertoires in COVID-19. Across the study: Acute and convalescent COVID-19 samples came from the United States, Italy and Spain. The analysed material was cDNA or gDNA that came from T cells, B-cell-depleted T cells, or PBMCs.

The data were produced by immunoSEQ multiplex PCR, yet TCRdb's version contains in-frame clones alone and is incomplete. The data show around 68,000 clones, about 88% seen once. CDR3 length: 14 amino acids. With 6 bases clipped from V and 4 bases from J, the junction kept 3 bases outside the gene matches. Per the germline V gene, CDR1 is LNHDA and CDR2 is SQIVND (reference sequence). The V call is TRBV19, the J call TRBJ2-1, with TRBD2 matching 10 bases. This TCR came from a man aged 50-59 years with active COVID-19. The sequenced sample was peripheral blood. In nucleotides, the CDR3 is TGTGCCAGTAGCGGGACTAGCGTTTACAATGAGCAGTTCTTC. Amino acids: CASSGTSVYNEQFF. Full variable domain (missing parts from reference TRBV19 and TRBJ2-1): DGGITQSPKYLFRKEGQNVTLSCEQNLNHDAMYWYRQDPGQGLRLIYYSQIVNDFQKGDIAEGYSVSREKKESFPLTVTSAQKNPTAFYLCASSGTSVYNEQFFGPGTRLTVL.